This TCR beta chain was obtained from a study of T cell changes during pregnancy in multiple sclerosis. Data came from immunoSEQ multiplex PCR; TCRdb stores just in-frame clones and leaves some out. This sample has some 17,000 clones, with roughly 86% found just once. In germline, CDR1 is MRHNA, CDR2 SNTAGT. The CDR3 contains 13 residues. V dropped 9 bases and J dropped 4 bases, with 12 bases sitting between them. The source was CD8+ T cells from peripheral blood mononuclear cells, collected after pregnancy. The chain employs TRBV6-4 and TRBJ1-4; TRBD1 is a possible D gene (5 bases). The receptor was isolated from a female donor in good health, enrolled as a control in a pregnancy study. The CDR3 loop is CASQTGLNEKLFF. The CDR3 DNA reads TGTGCCAGTCAAACAGGCCTTAATGAAAAACTGTTTTTT.